The 2 T cell receptor beta chains below come from one sample, sequenced in a study of blood T cell repertoires in COVID-19. Assay used: immunoSEQ multiplex PCR; TCRdb lists only in-frame clones, some missing. The sample holds about 180,000 clones, about 83% seen once. The sequencing input was peripheral blood. Every receptor here comes from a human donor in a cohort sampled during active COVID-19.

Details on this clone: At the DNA level, this CDR3 is encoded by other sequences in the same sample as well. The chain couples TRBV18 to TRBJ1-4; no definite D call. Between the trimmed V and J ends, which lost 3 bases and 7 bases, there was a span of 9 bases. CDR1 and CDR2 (germline): KGHSH, LQKENI. The CDR3 is 13 amino acids. The CDR3 loop reads CASSPGRGEKLFF. The CDR3 DNA follows: TGTGCCAGCTCACCCGGACGGGGTGAAAAACTGTTTTTT.

This clone was counted only a few times. The V and J genes are TRBV4-2 and TRBJ2-7; a weak D match, TRBD1 (5 bases). Germline V gene sequence: CDR1 LGHNA, CDR2 YNFKEQ. The CDR3 is 15 amino acids. Trimming cost V 0 bases and J 2 bases, with 11 bases left between them. The CDR3 loop is CASSQEADSTYEQYF. CDR3 DNA sequence: TGTGCCAGCAGCCAAGAAGCCGACAGTACCTACGAGCAGTACTTC.